This T cell receptor (beta chain) was profiled in a study of identical twins. Study-wide results and caveats: Out-of-frame alpha sequences common to twins were enriched for low generation probability. With monozygotic twins, out-of-frame TCR alpha sharing exceeded what models estimated.

This clonotype has just a few counts. What it binds is unknown. TCRdb ran MiXCR on the 5' RACE reads and lists one entry per CDR3 protein. The table lists under 500,000 distinct CDR3 sequences, 13% to 15% of them singletons. These data were also filed under a second study, of yellow fever vaccine responses in identical twins. As reported in that work: Reportedly, the response of twins' T cells to the vaccine seemed partly convergent, partly personalized.

The sequenced sample consisted of CD4+ T cells sorted from blood. The receptor was isolated from a woman between 18 and 30 years old in good health.

CDR3 residues: CASSLDPDRATDTQYF. CDR3 bases: TGTGCCAGCAGCTTGGATCCGGACAGGGCAACAGATACGCAGTATTTT. The rearrangement joins TRBV5-4 to TRBJ2-3; 8 nucleotides match TRBD1. Germline loops: CDR1 SGHNT, CDR2 YYREEE (reference sequence). This CDR3 spans 16 amino acids. V gave up 0 bases and J gave up 3 bases; unmatched junction bases: 6.